The entry below gives a single TCR beta chain sequence along with its context. V shed 6 bases, J shed 5 bases, and the junction held 8 bases outside the gene matches. Germline V gives CDR1 ENHRY, CDR2 SYGVKD. The CDR3 is made up of 15 amino acids. The data originate from a study of blood T cell repertoires in COVID-19. Turning to the study itself: Samples representing acute and convalescent COVID-19 were sourced from the United States, Italy and Spain. T cells, B-cell-depleted T cells, or PBMCs provided the cDNA or gDNA that served as material.

Clones were read by immunoSEQ multiplex PCR, and TCRdb kept only the in-frame ones, dropping some. The sample consists of fewer than 500,000 clones, more than 85% of them appearing once. V and J are TRBV10-3 and TRBJ2-5; 11 bases line up with TRBD2. This clonotype originated in a woman in her twenties or thirties with acute or convalescent COVID-19. The source material was peripheral blood. The CDR3 sequence is CAIRASGGPWETQYF. The CDR3 DNA reads as TGTGCCATCAGGGCTAGCGGGGGGCCTTGGGAGACCCAGTACTTC.